This record looks at one T cell receptor beta chain sequence and its context. Antigen unknown. When replicate PCRs were run on sorted subsets, they used 200 to 250 ng DNA, roughly 30,000 T cell genomes. Profiling relied on immunoSEQ multiplex PCR, and the TCRdb table lists in-frame clones only, not all of them. The repertoire includes a few million clones, 85% to 95% of them detected once, and roughly 0.14% sits in the top ten. This sample is part of a study of shared clonotypes between healthy human individuals. The study's findings and limits: With a handful of donors compared, about 5% of naive CD4 clonotypes were shared.

A CD45RA-negative memory subset and a CD45RA+ naive subset were separated from the CD4+ cells. The germline CDR1 and CDR2 sequences are SGHDT and YYEEEE. This CDR3 comprises 14 residues. Trimming at V came to 4 bases and at J to 4 bases, leaving 6 bases not matched to a gene. The chain combines TRBV5-6 with TRBJ2-7, with TRBD1 matching over 9 bases. Sequencing was carried out using naive CD4+ T cells sorted from blood. Subset noted: CD45RA+ positively selected. The receptor was isolated from a man between 18 and 35 years old in good health. CDR3 DNA: TGTGCCAGCAGCGGGGGACAGGGAGTATACGAGCAGTACTTC. It encodes CASSGGQGVYEQYF.